The 2 T cell receptor beta chains below were found in one sample sequenced in a study of cytomegalovirus exposure and HLA in healthy donors. Both 60 Vbeta primers and 13 Jbeta primers went into the PCR. TCRdb's table, derived via immunoSEQ multiplex PCR, lists solely in-frame clones and lacks some. The sample has about 54,000 clones. The sequenced sample consisted of PBMCs. Receptors were obtained from a woman in her thirties or forties in good health and CMV-seronegative.

The gene calls are TRBV4-1 and TRBJ2-1; tentatively, D is TRBD1 (6 bases). V lost 0 bases, J lost 5 bases, and 14 bases lay in between. CDR3 size: 16 residues. From germline, CDR1 is MGHRA and CDR2 YSYEKL. Here the CDR3 reads CASSQDGGQLDNEQFF. The CDR3 nucleotides are TGCGCCAGCAGCCAAGATGGCGGACAGCTTGACAATGAGCAGTTCTTC.

This chain links TRBV30 with TRBJ1-2; 7 nucleotides line up with TRBD1. With V trimmed by 0 bases and J by 0 bases, 4 bases remained unmatched. CDR3 length: 15 residues. In germline, CDR1 is GTSNPN, CDR2 SVGIG (reference sequence). CDR3 region: CAWSVSTGANYGYTF. Here the CDR3 DNA reads TGTGCCTGGAGTGTCAGCACAGGGGCTAACTATGGCTACACCTTC.